A single sample gave rise to the 25 T cell receptor beta chains below, sequenced in a study of control samples from healthy donors and cancer patients. Here immunoSEQ multiplex PCR was the method, and the copy in TCRdb shows in-frame clones only, minus some. The repertoire shows some 190,000 clones; the top ten hold roughly 2%. The sample taken for sequencing was blood. These receptors were taken from a woman in her 30s in good health.

V gene TRBV28 combines with J gene TRBJ1-1; 7 bases line up with TRBD1. J gave up 2 bases and V 5 bases, and 8 bases lay outside the gene matches. Germline values: CDR1 MDHEN, CDR2 SYDVKM. This CDR3 contains 15 residues. CDR3 DNA: TGTGCCAGCAGTCCCAGGACAGGAGGAAACACTGAAGCTTTCTTT. This codes for CASSPRTGGNTEAFF.

This chain connects TRBV29-1 to TRBJ2-7; 7 bases align to TRBD2. The CDR3 has 15 amino acids. The V and J ends lost 4 bases and 2 bases, in that order; junction bases with no gene match: 11. From germline, CDR1 is SQVTM and CDR2 ANQGSEA. DNA for the CDR3: TGCAGCGTTGGCGGGGGATACAGGCAAGCCTACGAGCAGTACTTC. It encodes CSVGGGYRQAYEQYF.

The V and J genes are TRBV15 and TRBJ1-4, with unresolved D. The ends were cut back, 0 bases at V and 8 bases at J, with 13 bases in the middle. CDR1 is LNHNV and CDR2 is YYDKDF in the germline V gene (reference sequence). The CDR3 has 15 residues. The CDR3 spells CATSRDQTYREKLFF. As DNA, the CDR3 is TGTGCCACCAGCAGAGATCAAACCTATAGGGAAAAACTGTTTTTT.

The chain recombines TRBV1 with TRBJ2-7. TRBV1 is assigned pseudogene status. CDR3 length equals 11 residues. The CDR3 DNA is TGCACCAGCAGCCAGGGGTTCGAGCAGTACTTC. Amino acid sequence: CTSSQGFEQYF.

The chain joins TRBV7-9 to TRBJ1-4; the D is unclear. Trimming removed 5 bases from V and 7 bases from J, with 11 bases in between. Germline V gene lookup returns CDR1 SEHNR and CDR2 FQNEAQ (reference sequence). This CDR3 region has 13 residues. The CDR3 protein is CASSPNIREKLFF. The CDR3 DNA sequence: TGTGCCAGCAGCCCCAACATTCGTGAAAAACTGTTTTTT.

V is TRBV9 and J is TRBJ1-6; D is possibly TRBD1 (6 bases). Trimming took off 0 bases at V and 12 bases at J, with 13 bases between the two ends. Germline V lookup: CDR1 SGDLS, CDR2 YYNGEE. The CDR3 is made up of 14 amino acids. DNA of the CDR3: TGTGCCAGCAGCGTAGGGGCAGGGGCGGGACCCCTCCACTTT. Its translation is CASSVGAGAGPLHF.

The rearrangement uses TRBV4-2 and TRBJ2-7; D gene uncertain. The CDR3 has 12 residues. In germline, CDR1 is LGHNA, CDR2 YNFKEQ. V gave up 1 base and J gave up 5 bases, with 6 bases separating them. CDR3 nucleotides: TGTGCCAGCAGCCAAGTAAAGGACGAGCAGTACTTC. This gives the protein CASSQVKDEQYF.

This chain connects TRBV7-6 to TRBJ1-1, with TRBD1 matching over 10 bases. Germline V CDR1 and CDR2: SGHVS, FNYEAQ. The length of the CDR3 is 13 residues. Losses at the gene ends were 10 bases for V and 0 bases for J; bases not matched to a gene: 2. CDR3 bases: TGTGCCACGGGACAGGGGATGAACACTGAAGCTTTCTTT. Translation: CATGQGMNTEAFF.

Here the CDR3 DNA reads TGTGCCAGCAGCCCTGCGGGTGGGGGGCTCTCCGAAAAACTGTTTTTT. Translation gives CASSPAGGGLSEKLFF. The V call is TRBV28, the J call TRBJ1-4, with D tentatively TRBD1 (6 bases). Trimming removed 6 bases at V and 8 bases at J, with 22 bases between. Germline V lookup: CDR1 MDHEN, CDR2 SYDVKM. There are 16 residues in the CDR3.

This rearrangement joins TRBV5-8 to TRBJ1-1; 7 nucleotides match TRBD1. The V gene end was trimmed by 4 bases and the J gene end by 3 bases; junction bases not matched to a gene: 21. Germline V gives CDR1 SGHTS, CDR2 YDEGEE. The CDR3 is made up of 19 amino acids. CDR3: CASSPLRGTAFPSYTEAFF. The CDR3 coding sequence is TGTGCCAGCAGCCCCCTTCGCGGGACAGCGTTCCCGTCCTACACTGAAGCTTTCTTT. The whole variable domain, remainder taken from reference TRBV5-8 and TRBJ1-1, is EAGVTQSPTHLIKTRGQQATLRCSPISGHTSVYWYQQALGLGLQFLLWYDEGEERNRGNFPPRFSGRQFPNYSSELNVNALELEDSALYLCASSPLRGTAFPSYTEAFFGQGTRLTVV.

This chain connects TRBV7-3 to TRBJ2-1, with 8 bases fitting TRBD1. Trimming removed 0 bases from V and 2 bases from J; junction bases left unmatched: 6. The V gene's germline CDR1 is SGHTA and CDR2 FQGTGA. The CDR3 is made up of 17 amino acids. For the CDR3, the DNA is TGTGCCAGCAGCTTAACGGGTGGACAGGGCCCCTACAATGAGCAGTTCTTC. This gives the protein CASSLTGGQGPYNEQFF.

The chain employs TRBV3-1 (or the pseudogene TRBV3-2) and TRBJ2-5, with TRBD2 matching 12 bases. The CDR3 contains 16 residues. The V segment lost 4 bases and the J segment 2 bases; nucleotides outside the gene matches: 5. CDR1 and CDR2 (germline): LGHDT, YNNKEL (reference sequence). DNA of the CDR3: TGTGCCAGCAGCCTCTCCGGGACTAGCGGGCAAGAGACCCAGTACTTC. This translates into CASSLSGTSGQETQYF.

This chain joins TRBV27 and TRBJ1-5, with D possibly matching TRBD1 (6 bases). V dropped 2 bases and J dropped 5 bases, with 10 bases sitting between them. The CDR3 runs 14 residues. CDR1 MNHEY and CDR2 SMNVEV come from the germline V gene (reference sequence). The CDR3 loop is CASSLIGGDQPQHF. The CDR3 DNA is TGTGCCAGCAGTTTAATAGGGGGAGATCAGCCCCAGCATTTT.

The CDR3 coding sequence is TGTGCCAGTAGTATTCTGATCAATTCACCCCTCCACTTT. Its translation: CASSILINSPLHF. The gene calls are TRBV19 and TRBJ1-6; D not certain. Deletions cut 3 bases from V and 7 bases from J, with 7 bases between. CDR1 is LNHDA and CDR2 is SQIVND in the germline V gene (reference sequence). The CDR3 length is 13 residues.

The genes are TRBV28 and TRBJ2-7, with TRBD2 identical over 12 bases. V shed 6 bases and J 5 bases; nucleotides not matched to a gene: 11. The germline CDR1 and CDR2 sequences are MDHEN and SYDVKM. The length of the CDR3 is 16 residues. CDR3 bases: TGTGCCAGCAGACTGACTAGCGGGGGCCTCCTCCACGAGCAGTACTTC. It specifies CASRLTSGGLLHEQYF.

This chain uses TRBV4-2 with TRBJ2-7; no reliable D call. Deletions cut 1 base from V and 2 bases from J, with 12 bases between. Germline loops: CDR1 LGHNA, CDR2 YNFKEQ. The CDR3 spans 15 residues. DNA for the CDR3: TGTGCCAGCAGCCAAGGACAAGACGGCGCCTACGAGCAGTACTTC. It translates to CASSQGQDGAYEQYF.

Comment on this clone: This sample also contains other DNA sequences that code for the same CDR3. The rearrangement joins TRBV12-3 or TRBV12-4 to TRBJ1-2; D unclear. V was cut by 5 bases and J by 2 bases, with 6 bases left in between. This CDR3 has 12 residues. The DNA for the CDR3 is TGTGCCAGCAGTCCCGCCAACTATGGCTACACCTTC. Translated, it gives CASSPANYGYTF.

The V gene is TRBV28, the J gene TRBJ1-2, with D hard to call. Germline V gene data show CDR1 as MDHEN and CDR2 as SYDVKM. This CDR3 region has 15 residues. V was cut by 7 bases and J by 0 bases, with 15 bases left in between. The CDR3 DNA reads as TGTGCCAGCAAAGGGAACGGATACCCTAACTATGGCTACACCTTC. Its protein is CASKGNGYPNYGYTF.

The chain combines TRBV14 with TRBJ2-1; the D is unclear. This CDR3 is built from 12 residues. V dropped 0 bases and J dropped 9 bases, with 6 bases sitting between them. Germline V gene data show CDR1 as SGHDN and CDR2 as FVKESK. CDR3 sequence reads: CASSQDFSEQFF. In nucleotides, the CDR3 is TGTGCCAGCAGCCAAGATTTCTCTGAGCAGTTCTTC.

The V gene is TRBV29-1, the J gene TRBJ1-2; 9 bases map to TRBD1. The V and J ends lost 4 bases and 7 bases, in that order; junction bases with no gene match: 7. This CDR3 contains 13 residues. CDR1 is SQVTM and CDR2 is ANQGSEA in the germline V gene. The CDR3: CSVAKGQGSGYTF. As DNA, the CDR3 is TGCAGCGTTGCCAAGGGACAGGGCTCTGGCTACACCTTC.

Details on this clone: An end of the junction differs from the germline gene, which may be a read error. V gene TRBV7-7 combines with J gene TRBJ2-2; a possible D gene is TRBD1 (6 bases). Germline CDR1 reads SSHAT; CDR2 reads FNYEAQ (reference sequence). The CDR3 has 14 residues. In DNA, the CDR3 is TGTGCTAGCAGCTTTTCGGACAGCCCCGGGGAGCTGTTTTTT. Amino acid sequence: CASSFSDSPGELFF.

The rearrangement uses TRBV28 and TRBJ1-2; D possibly corresponds to TRBD1 (5 bases). The V end lost 2 bases, the J end lost 6 bases, and 10 bases lay between the germline ends. CDR1 MDHEN and CDR2 SYDVKM come from the germline V gene. The CDR3 is 13 residues long. The CDR3 nucleotides read TGTGCCAGCAGTTTAGCAGGGAGGGATGGCTACACCTTC. Its translation is CASSLAGRDGYTF.

This sequence joins TRBV18 and TRBJ1-5; D gene uncertain. Trimming cost V 2 bases and J 6 bases, with 14 bases left between them. CDR1 and CDR2 (germline): KGHSH, LQKENI. There are 15 residues in the CDR3. The CDR3 DNA reads as TGTGCCAGCTCACCATCGGAGGGCGCGGGTCAGCCCCAGCATTTT. The encoded protein is CASSPSEGAGQPQHF.

As DNA, the CDR3 is TGTGCCAGCAGCTTAGGGATGGCCCCTTGGGACACAGATACGCAGTATTTT. It translates to CASSLGMAPWDTDTQYF. V gene TRBV7-2 combines with J gene TRBJ2-3; D is ambiguous. Germline CDR1 SGHTA, CDR2 FQGNSA. The CDR3 loop spans 17 amino acids. Deletions cut 1 base from V and 2 bases from J, with 16 bases between.

The chain employs TRBV5-1 and TRBJ1-6; D uncertain. Per germline, CDR1 SGHRS and CDR2 YFSETQ. V lost 0 bases and J lost 5, with 6 bases in between. This CDR3 region has 14 residues. The chain's CDR3 is CASSLEANNSPLHF. The CDR3 nucleotides are TGCGCCAGCAGCTTGGAAGCCAATAATTCACCCCTCCACTTT.